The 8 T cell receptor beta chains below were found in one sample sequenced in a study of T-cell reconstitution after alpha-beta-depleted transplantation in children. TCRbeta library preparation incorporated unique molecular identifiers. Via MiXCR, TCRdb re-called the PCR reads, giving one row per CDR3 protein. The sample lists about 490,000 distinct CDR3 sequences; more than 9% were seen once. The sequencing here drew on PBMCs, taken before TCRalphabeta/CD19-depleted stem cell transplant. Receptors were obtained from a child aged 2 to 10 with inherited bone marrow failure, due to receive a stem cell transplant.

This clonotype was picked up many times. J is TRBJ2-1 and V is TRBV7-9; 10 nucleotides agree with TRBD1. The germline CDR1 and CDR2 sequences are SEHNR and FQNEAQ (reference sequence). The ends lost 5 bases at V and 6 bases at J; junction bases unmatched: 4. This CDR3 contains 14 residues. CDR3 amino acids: CASSGDRGGNEQFF. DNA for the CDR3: TGTGCCAGCAGCGGGGACAGGGGTGGCAATGAGCAGTTCTTC. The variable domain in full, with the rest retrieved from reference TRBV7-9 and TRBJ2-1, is DTGVSQNPRHKITKRGQNVTFRCDPISEHNRLYWYRQTLGQGPEFLTYFQNEAQLEKSRLLSDRFSAERPKGSFSTLEIQRTEQGDSAMYLCASSGDRGGNEQFFGPGTRLTVL.

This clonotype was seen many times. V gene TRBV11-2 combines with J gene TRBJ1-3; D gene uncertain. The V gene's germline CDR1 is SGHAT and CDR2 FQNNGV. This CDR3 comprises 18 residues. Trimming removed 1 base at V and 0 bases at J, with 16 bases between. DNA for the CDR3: TGTGCCAGCAGCTTAGTGTACGTAGACACCTACTCTGGAAACACCATATATTTT. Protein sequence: CASSLVYVDTYSGNTIYF.

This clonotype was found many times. CDR3 sequence reads: CASSSSRTPYQQYF. DNA of the CDR3: TGTGCCAGCAGTTCTTCTAGGACACCTTACCAGCAGTACTTC. The J gene is TRBJ2-7, the V gene TRBV11-2, with D possibly TRBD1 on 5 matching bases. CDR1 is SGHAT, CDR2 FQNNGV, per germline. The CDR3 runs to 14 residues. Trimming shortened V by 6 bases and J by 8 bases, and 20 bases separated the two germline ends.

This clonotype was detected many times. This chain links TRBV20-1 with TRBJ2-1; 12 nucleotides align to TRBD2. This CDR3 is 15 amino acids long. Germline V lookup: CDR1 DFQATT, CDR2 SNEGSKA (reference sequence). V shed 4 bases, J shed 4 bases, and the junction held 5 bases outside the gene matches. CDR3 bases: TGCAGTGCTAATCTAGCGGGAGGGTGGTACAATGAGCAGTTCTTC. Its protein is CSANLAGGWYNEQFF.

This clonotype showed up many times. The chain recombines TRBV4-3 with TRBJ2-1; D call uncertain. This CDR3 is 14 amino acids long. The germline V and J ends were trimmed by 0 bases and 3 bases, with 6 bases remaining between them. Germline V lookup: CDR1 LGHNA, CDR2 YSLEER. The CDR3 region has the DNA TGCGCCAGCAGCCAAGACAGTAACTACAATGAGCAGTTCTTC. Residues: CASSQDSNYNEQFF.

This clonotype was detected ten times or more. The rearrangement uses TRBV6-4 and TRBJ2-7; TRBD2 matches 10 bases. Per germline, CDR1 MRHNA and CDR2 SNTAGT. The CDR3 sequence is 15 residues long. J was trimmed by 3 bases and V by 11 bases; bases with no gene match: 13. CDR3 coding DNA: TGTGCCCACAAAGGGCTAGCGGGAGCGGTCTACGAGCAGTACTTC. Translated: CAHKGLAGAVYEQYF.

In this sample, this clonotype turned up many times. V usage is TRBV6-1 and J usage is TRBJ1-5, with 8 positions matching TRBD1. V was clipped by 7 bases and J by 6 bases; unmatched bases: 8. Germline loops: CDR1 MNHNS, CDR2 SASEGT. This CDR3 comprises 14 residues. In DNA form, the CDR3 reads TGTGCCAGCACCCCAGGGGGCGAGGGTCAGCCCCAGCATTTT. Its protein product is CASTPGGEGQPQHF.

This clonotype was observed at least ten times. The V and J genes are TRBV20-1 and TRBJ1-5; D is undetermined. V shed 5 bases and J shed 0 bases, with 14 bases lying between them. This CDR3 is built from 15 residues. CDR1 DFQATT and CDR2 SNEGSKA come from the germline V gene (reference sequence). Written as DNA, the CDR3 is TGCAGTGCTGCCGATGTGGTCTATAGCAATCAGCCCCAGCATTTT. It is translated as CSAADVVYSNQPQHF.